This TCR beta chain was obtained from a study of T-cell reconstitution after alpha-beta-depleted transplantation in children. Germline V CDR1 and CDR2: MGHDK, SYGVNS. This CDR3 contains 13 residues. V lost 5 bases and J 4 bases, leaving 11 bases between the germline ends. This clonotype was seen only a few times. Using unique molecular identifiers, the investigators prepared the TCRbeta library. TCRdb reanalysed the PCR reads using MiXCR and keeps one entry per CDR3 protein. Of 200,000 to 250,000 distinct CDR3 sequences in the sample, around 9.5% were seen once. The sequence was collected from a human donor who donated a stem cell graft to a child with acute lymphoblastic leukemia. The chain combines TRBV25-1 with TRBJ1-2, with D perhaps TRBD1 (6 bases). The specimen comprised PBMCs from the stem cell graft donor, sampled from the stem cell graft. CDR3 in amino acids: CASSLTGTYGYTF. The CDR3 nucleotides are TGTGCCAGCAGTCTCACAGGGACCTATGGCTACACCTTC.